This entry is about one TCR beta chain. Its specificity is unknown. This specimen comes from a study of T-cell memory formation after mild COVID-19. Study context: The two donors had largely donor-specific TCR clusters.

General study points: Mostly located in CM and EM were contracting CD4+ clones, with contracting CD8+ clones located in EMRA. There were some responding clones in pre-infection memory, which suggested that cross-reactive memory had joined.

Libraries for TCRalpha and TCRbeta carried sample barcodes and unique molecular identifiers via 5'RACE. One entry per CDR3 protein results from TCRdb running MiXCR on the 5' RACE reads. There are 350,000 to 450,000 distinct CDR3 sequences in the sample; more than 20% occur only once, and roughly 8.9% lies in the top ten. CDR3 size: 12 residues. CDR1 is MNHNS and CDR2 is SASEGT in the germline V gene. Deletions cut 6 bases from V and 8 bases from J, with 10 bases between. The V call is TRBV6-1, the J call TRBJ1-4, with D maybe TRBD1 (6 bases). The clonotype originates from an adult woman who had mild COVID-19 (a few samples of this study predate the infection). Cell type and time point are not known. The sequencing sample was made of PBMCs or a T cell subset sorted from them (not recorded which). The chain's CDR3 is CASRDSREKLFF. In DNA, the CDR3 is TGTGCCAGCAGGGACAGTCGGGAAAAACTGTTTTTT.